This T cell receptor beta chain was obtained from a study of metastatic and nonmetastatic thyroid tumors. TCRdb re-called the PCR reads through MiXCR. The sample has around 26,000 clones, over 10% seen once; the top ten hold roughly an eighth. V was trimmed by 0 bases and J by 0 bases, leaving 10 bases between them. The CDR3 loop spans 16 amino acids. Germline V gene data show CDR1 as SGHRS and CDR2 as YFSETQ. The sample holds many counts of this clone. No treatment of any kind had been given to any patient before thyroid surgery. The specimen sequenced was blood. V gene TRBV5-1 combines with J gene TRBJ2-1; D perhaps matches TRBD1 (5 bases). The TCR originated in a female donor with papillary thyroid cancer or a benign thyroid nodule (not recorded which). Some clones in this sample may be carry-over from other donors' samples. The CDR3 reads CASSLVADSSYNEQFF. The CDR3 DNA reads TGCGCCAGCAGCTTGGTGGCAGACAGCTCCTACAATGAGCAGTTCTTC.